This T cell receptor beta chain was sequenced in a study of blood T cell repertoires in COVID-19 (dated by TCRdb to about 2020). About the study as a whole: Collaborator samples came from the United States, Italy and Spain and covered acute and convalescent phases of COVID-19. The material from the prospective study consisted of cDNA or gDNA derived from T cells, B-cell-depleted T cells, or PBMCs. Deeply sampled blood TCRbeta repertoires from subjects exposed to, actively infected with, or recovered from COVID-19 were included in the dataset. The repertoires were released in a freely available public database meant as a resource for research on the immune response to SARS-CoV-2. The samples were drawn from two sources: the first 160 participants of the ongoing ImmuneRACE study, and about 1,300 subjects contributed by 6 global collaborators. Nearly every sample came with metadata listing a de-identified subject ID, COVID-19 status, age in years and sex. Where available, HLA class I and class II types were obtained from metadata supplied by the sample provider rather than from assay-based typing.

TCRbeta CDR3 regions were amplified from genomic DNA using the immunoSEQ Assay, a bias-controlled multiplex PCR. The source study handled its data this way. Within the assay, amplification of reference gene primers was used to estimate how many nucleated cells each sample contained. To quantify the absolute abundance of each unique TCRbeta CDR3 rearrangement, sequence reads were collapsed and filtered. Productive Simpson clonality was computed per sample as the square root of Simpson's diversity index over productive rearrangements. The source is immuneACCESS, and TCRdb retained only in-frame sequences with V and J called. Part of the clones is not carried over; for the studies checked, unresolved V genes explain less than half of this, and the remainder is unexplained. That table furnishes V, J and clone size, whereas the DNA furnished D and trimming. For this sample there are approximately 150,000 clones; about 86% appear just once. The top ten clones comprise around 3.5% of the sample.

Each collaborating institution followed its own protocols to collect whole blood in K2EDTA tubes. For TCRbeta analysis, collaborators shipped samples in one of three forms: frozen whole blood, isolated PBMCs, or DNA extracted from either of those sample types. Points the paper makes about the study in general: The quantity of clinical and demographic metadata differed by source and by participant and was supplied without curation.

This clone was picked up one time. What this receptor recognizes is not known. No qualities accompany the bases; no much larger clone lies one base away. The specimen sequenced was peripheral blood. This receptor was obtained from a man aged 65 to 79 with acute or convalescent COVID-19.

The nucleotide sequence is given as TGTGCCAGCAGCGGAGCGACTAGCGGGAGTTTGGATGAGCAGTTCTTC. Its coded protein is CASSGATSGSLDEQFF. The sequence links TRBV9 to TRBJ2-1, and TRBD2 matches 12 of the central bases. Germline trimming: 3 bases from V, 8 bases from J; junction bases outside gene matches: 9. The germline V gene sets CDR1 to SGDLS and CDR2 to YYNGEE. The CDR3 covers 16 residues, taking in both the cysteine and the phenylalanine. Only CDR3 DNA remains: 48 bases, in frame from the first base.